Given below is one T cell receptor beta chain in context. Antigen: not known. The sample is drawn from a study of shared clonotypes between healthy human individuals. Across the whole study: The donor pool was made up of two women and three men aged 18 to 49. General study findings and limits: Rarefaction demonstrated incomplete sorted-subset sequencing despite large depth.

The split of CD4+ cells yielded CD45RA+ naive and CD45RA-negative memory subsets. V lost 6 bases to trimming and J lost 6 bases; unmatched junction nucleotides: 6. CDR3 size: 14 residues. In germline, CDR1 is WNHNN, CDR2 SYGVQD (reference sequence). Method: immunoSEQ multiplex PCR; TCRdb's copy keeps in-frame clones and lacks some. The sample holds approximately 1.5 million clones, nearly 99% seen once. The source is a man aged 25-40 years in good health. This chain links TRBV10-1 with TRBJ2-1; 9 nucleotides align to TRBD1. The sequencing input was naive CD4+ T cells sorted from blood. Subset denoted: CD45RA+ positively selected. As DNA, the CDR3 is TGCGCCAGCAGCGAGGGGACAGGGACCAATGAGCAGTTCTTC. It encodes CASSEGTGTNEQFF.